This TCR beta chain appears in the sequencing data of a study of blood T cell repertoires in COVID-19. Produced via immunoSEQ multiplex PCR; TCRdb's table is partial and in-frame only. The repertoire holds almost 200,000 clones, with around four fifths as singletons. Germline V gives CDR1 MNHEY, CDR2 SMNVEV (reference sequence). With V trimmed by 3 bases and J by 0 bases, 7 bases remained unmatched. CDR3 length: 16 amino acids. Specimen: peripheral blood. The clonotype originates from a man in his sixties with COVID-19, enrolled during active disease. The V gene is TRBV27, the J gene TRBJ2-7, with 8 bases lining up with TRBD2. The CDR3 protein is CASSFTSGSNSYEQYF. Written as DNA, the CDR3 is TGTGCCAGCAGTTTCACGAGCGGGAGTAACTCCTACGAGCAGTACTTC.